One and the same sample provided the 26 T cell receptor beta chains below, sequenced in a study of beta chain features in type 1 diabetes. Study results and caveats: Among patients with Type 1 diabetes, TCRB CDR3s were moderately but significantly shorter in every one of the four CD4+ subsets.

Every isolated RNA sample was fully reverse transcribed, so sequencing captured expressed TCRB transcripts. Clones were sequenced by immunoSEQ multiplex PCR, and TCRdb holds only the in-frame ones, with some missing. Of around 97,000 clones in the sample, around 30% were seen once. These receptors have no known antigen. What was sequenced was central memory CD4+ T cells from blood. These receptors were taken from a woman under 30 with type 1 diabetes.

The V call is TRBV7-7, the J call TRBJ2-5, with 8 bases that match TRBD2. This CDR3 contains 17 residues. V lost 5 bases and J lost 2; bases outside the gene matches: 13. Germline V lookup: CDR1 SSHAT, CDR2 FNYEAQ (reference sequence). The CDR3 coding sequence is TGTGCCAGCAGCCCTGCCTTGGCGGGAGGAACACAAGAGACCCAGTACTTC. Amino acid sequence: CASSPALAGGTQETQYF.

Only a few counts were recorded for this clone. The chain is built from TRBV7-2 and TRBJ2-1; TRBD2 agrees at 7 bases. The germline CDR1 and CDR2 sequences are SGHTA and FQGNSA. V shed 1 base and J 3 bases; nucleotides not matched to a gene: 6. CDR3 length: 16 residues. DNA for the CDR3: TGTGCCAGCAGCTTAGAAGGACTAGGAAACTACAATGAGCAGTTCTTC. Protein sequence: CASSLEGLGNYNEQFF.

CDR3 loop: CASSQAVLAGVYNEQFF. The CDR3 nucleotides are TGTGCCAGCAGCCAAGCCGTCCTAGCGGGAGTATACAATGAGCAGTTCTTC. J is TRBJ2-1 and V is TRBV14, with 10 bases lining up with TRBD2. The V and J ends lost 1 base and 4 bases, in that order; junction bases with no gene match: 7. In germline, CDR1 is SGHDN, CDR2 FVKESK. The CDR3 contains 17 residues.

On this clone: Other nucleotide sequences from this sample produce the same CDR3. The chain uses TRBV7-9 and TRBJ1-2; 8 positions match TRBD1. The CDR3 runs to 14 residues. Germline lookup yields CDR1 SEHNR and CDR2 FQNEAQ (reference sequence). V lost 5 bases and J lost 2; bases outside the gene matches: 4. The CDR3: CASSLGQGNYGYTF. CDR3 bases: TGTGCCAGCAGCCTTGGACAGGGAAACTATGGCTACACCTTC.

This clone was counted a few times. The J gene is TRBJ2-7, the V gene TRBV14; 8 bases fit TRBD2. The CDR3 has 14 residues. Looked up from germline, CDR1 is SGHDN and CDR2 is FVKESK. V lost 4 bases and J lost 6; bases outside the gene matches: 8. The CDR3 region has the DNA TGTGCCAGCAGCCGGCTAACTGGGACTAGCGAGCAGTACTTC. Translation: CASSRLTGTSEQYF.

The chain links TRBV10-3 to TRBJ2-5; a weak D match, TRBD1 (5 bases). The V gene's germline CDR1 is ENHRY and CDR2 SYGVKD. CDR3 length equals 13 residues. With 2 bases removed from V and 5 bases from J, the gap between germline ends came to 9 bases. CDR3: CAISERGQETQYF. The CDR3 bases are TGTGCCATCAGTGAGAGGGGTCAGGAGACCCAGTACTTC.

V is TRBV7-9 and J is TRBJ2-1; TRBD2 aligns across 7 bases. Per germline, CDR1 SEHNR and CDR2 FQNEAQ (reference sequence). The ends lost 7 bases at V and 6 bases at J; junction bases unmatched: 15. The CDR3 extends over 16 amino acids. The DNA for the CDR3 is TGTGCCAGCAAATCACACCCCGGACTAGTCGGCAATGAGCAGTTCTTC. Its translation: CASKSHPGLVGNEQFF.

The genes are TRBV6-6 and TRBJ2-7; 7 bases map to TRBD1. The CDR3 loop spans 14 amino acids. V lost 7 bases, J lost 12 bases, and 18 bases stayed unmatched. Germline CDR1 MNHNY, CDR2 SVGAGI (reference sequence). The CDR3: CASMGYGDSQSVYV. CDR3 bases: TGTGCCAGCATGGGTTATGGGGACAGTCAATCCGTGTACGTC.

This chain uses TRBV7-2 with TRBJ2-5; 8 nucleotides agree with TRBD2. CDR3 length equals 14 residues. The ends lost 4 bases at V and 5 bases at J; junction bases unmatched: 6. Germline CDR1 and CDR2: SGHTA and FQGNSA. The DNA for the CDR3 is TGTGCCAGCAGCTACAAGGGACTAGTTGAGACCCAGTACTTC. Amino acids: CASSYKGLVETQYF.

The rearrangement uses TRBV19 and TRBJ2-7, with TRBD1 as a possible D gene (6 bases). This CDR3 contains 13 residues. Trimming stripped 1 base from V and 5 bases from J, with 9 bases between. Germline V gene sequence: CDR1 LNHDA, CDR2 SQIVND (reference sequence). The CDR3 protein is CASSIVAGDEQYV. CDR3 DNA: TGTGCCAGTAGTATAGTAGCAGGGGACGAGCAGTACGTC.

The V gene is TRBV28, the J gene TRBJ1-2; weak D call: TRBD1 (5 bases). CDR3 length: 14 residues. Trimming removed 6 bases at V and 3 bases at J, with 14 bases between. Per the germline V gene, CDR1 is MDHEN and CDR2 is SYDVKM. The CDR3 spells CASSPPGDYYGYTF. The DNA for the CDR3 is TGTGCCAGCAGCCCGCCGGGGGACTACTATGGCTACACCTTC.

The chain employs TRBV2 and TRBJ2-7; perhaps TRBD1 as D (6 bases). The CDR3 length is 17 residues. Germline-derived CDR1 and CDR2 are SNHLY and FYNNEI. Between the trimmed V and J ends, which lost 6 bases and 6 bases, there was a span of 27 bases. CDR3 protein: CASRHSPHSGVRSEQYF. The CDR3 region has the DNA TGTGCCAGCAGGCACTCACCCCACTCAGGGGTTCGAAGCGAGCAGTACTTC.

This clone turned up a few times. The CDR3 loop is CASSWRTGTNEKLFF. In nucleotides, the CDR3 is TGTGCCAGCAGTTGGAGGACAGGGACTAATGAAAAACTGTTTTTT. This chain links TRBV28 with TRBJ1-4, with 8 bases matching TRBD1. The V segment lost 4 bases and the J segment 2 bases; nucleotides outside the gene matches: 3. Germline lookup yields CDR1 MDHEN and CDR2 SYDVKM. The CDR3 covers 15 residues.

This clone was recorded a few times. This chain uses TRBV7-2 with TRBJ1-2; D unresolved. Between the trimmed V and J ends, which lost 1 base and 4 bases, there was a span of 10 bases. Germline values: CDR1 SGHTA, CDR2 FQGNSA. The CDR3 contains 14 residues. Here the CDR3 reads CASSLGGQLYGYTF. The DNA of the CDR3 is TGTGCCAGCAGCTTAGGAGGGCAGCTCTATGGCTACACCTTC.

This clone was picked up a small number of times. This rearrangement joins TRBV7-2 to TRBJ2-7; the D gene is possibly TRBD2 (6 bases). Per the germline V gene, CDR1 is SGHTA and CDR2 is FQGNSA. The CDR3 extends over 14 amino acids. V was clipped by 3 bases and J by 6 bases, with 15 bases between them. The chain's CDR3 is CASSFSAGSREQYF. CDR3 in DNA: TGTGCCAGCAGCTTCTCGGCGGGGTCTCGCGAGCAGTACTTC. Supplemented by reference TRBV7-2 and TRBJ2-7, the full variable domain reads GAGVSQSPSNKVTEKGKDVELRCDPISGHTALYWYRQSLGQGLEFLIYFQGNSAPDKSGLPSDRFSAERTGGSVSTLTIQRTQQEDSAVYLCASSFSAGSREQYFGPGTRLTVT.

J is TRBJ2-5 and V is TRBV6-6, with TRBD1 identical over 7 bases. CDR3 length: 14 amino acids. From germline, CDR1 is MNHNY and CDR2 SVGAGI (reference sequence). The V segment lost 5 bases and the J segment 2 bases; nucleotides outside the gene matches: 5. CDR3 coding DNA: TGTGCCAGCAGTCAGGGACAGCTACAAGAGACCCAGTACTTC. Protein product: CASSQGQLQETQYF.

The chain links TRBV18 to TRBJ2-2, with 8 bases lining up with TRBD1. V lost 3 bases, J lost 3 bases, and 6 bases stayed unmatched. There are 16 residues in the CDR3. CDR1 and CDR2 (germline): KGHSH, LQKENI. The CDR3 sequence: CASSPDRVRDTGELFF. The CDR3 DNA reads as TGTGCCAGCTCACCGGACAGGGTTAGGGACACCGGGGAGCTGTTTTTT.

The chain joins TRBV28 to TRBJ2-3; the match to TRBD1 covers 9 bases. The CDR3 has 23 residues. Germline lookup yields CDR1 MDHEN and CDR2 SYDVKM. Trimming cost V 4 bases and J 2 bases; bases outside gene matches: 28. The CDR3 nucleotides read TGTGCCAGCAGTTGGTCCGGGACAGGGAAATCATCGGTATCGGGACGAGTCACAGATACGCAGTATTTT. The encoded protein is CASSWSGTGKSSVSGRVTDTQYF.

This clone was seen only a few times. The V call is TRBV29-1, the J call TRBJ1-2, with 7 bases fitting TRBD1. This CDR3 spans 13 amino acids. The J segment lost 1 base and the V segment lost 6 bases, leaving 5 bases of the junction unmatched. From germline, CDR1 is SQVTM and CDR2 ANQGSEA. As DNA, the CDR3 is TGCAGCGTCTCGGGACAGAGTAACTATGGCTACACCTTC. Translation gives CSVSGQSNYGYTF.

The chain employs TRBV7-3 and TRBJ2-3; 11 nucleotides line up with TRBD1. CDR1 and CDR2 (germline): SGHTA, FQGTGA. CDR3 size: 14 residues. V shed 5 bases, J shed 8 bases, and the junction held 6 bases outside the gene matches. The CDR3 sequence: CASSPGQGAATQYF. CDR3 coding DNA: TGTGCCAGCAGCCCTGGACAGGGGGCGGCTACGCAGTATTTT.

This sequence joins TRBV7-9 and TRBJ1-5; D gene unclear. Germline CDR1 reads SEHNR; CDR2 reads FQNEAQ (reference sequence). The CDR3 sequence is 12 residues long. V dropped 1 base and J dropped 6 bases, with 4 bases sitting between them. The CDR3 protein is CASSLERQPQHF. Here the CDR3 DNA reads TGTGCCAGCAGCTTAGAGCGTCAGCCCCAGCATTTT.

This clone was seen only a few times. The V and J genes are TRBV2 and TRBJ1-2; D gene ambiguous. Germline CDR1 is SNHLY and CDR2 is FYNNEI. This CDR3 comprises 13 residues. The V end was cut by 6 bases, the J end by 3 bases, with 11 bases between. DNA of the CDR3: TGTGCCAGCAGCGTGGGGAGTGACTATGGCTACACCTTC. Protein sequence: CASSVGSDYGYTF. The full variable domain, completed using reference TRBV2 and TRBJ1-2, is EPEVTQTPSHQVTQMGQEVILRCVPISNHLYFYWYRQILGQKVEFLVSFYNNEISEKSEIFDDQFSVERPDGSNFTLKIRSTKLEDSAMYFCASSVGSDYGYTFGSGTRLTVV.

V and J are TRBV30 and TRBJ1-2; tentatively, D is TRBD1 (6 bases). CDR1 and CDR2 (germline): GTSNPN, SVGIG (reference sequence). There are 13 residues in the CDR3. Trimming cost V 2 bases and J 7 bases, with 14 bases left between them. The CDR3, as DNA: TGTGCCTGGAGTCCGAGCAGGGACACTGGCTACACCTTC. Translated: CAWSPSRDTGYTF.

This rearrangement joins TRBV4-1 to TRBJ2-3; D remains unclear. The germline V gene has CDR1 MGHRA and CDR2 YSYEKL. The CDR3 sequence is 16 residues long. Trimming cost V 0 bases and J 1 base, with 11 bases left between them. The CDR3 reads CASSQDNRPGTDTQYF. CDR3 in DNA: TGCGCCAGCAGCCAAGATAACAGACCTGGCACAGATACGCAGTATTTT.

In DNA form, the CDR3 reads TGTGCCAGTAGTATCCTTAGAACAGGCCAAGAGACCCAGTACTTC. Its translation is CASSILRTGQETQYF. V and J are TRBV19 and TRBJ2-5; a possible D gene is TRBD1 (5 bases). The CDR3 runs 15 residues. V lost 3 bases, J lost 1 base, and 12 bases lay in between. Germline-derived CDR1 and CDR2 are LNHDA and SQIVND (reference sequence).

The chain is built from TRBV7-3 and TRBJ2-7; 11 positions match TRBD2. The CDR3 contains 15 residues. The ends lost 2 bases at V and 3 bases at J; junction bases unmatched: 3. CDR1 is SGHTA, CDR2 FQGTGA, per germline. The CDR3 bases are TGTGCCAGCAGCTTAGGGGGGACTAGCGGCTACGAGCAGTACTTC. It yields the protein CASSLGGTSGYEQYF.